This T cell receptor beta chain appears in the sequencing data of a study of PD-L1 blockade in urothelial cancer. In the study overall: Of prior chemotherapy regimens, patients had received between 0 and 3.

This clone was observed a handful of times. CDR1 and CDR2 from the germline V gene are SGHRS and YFSETQ. CDR3 length: 15 residues. The V segment lost 0 bases and the J segment 8 bases; nucleotides outside the gene matches: 7. TCRdb's copy holds only in-frame clones and misses some; the assay was immunoSEQ multiplex PCR. The repertoire includes some 77,000 clones, roughly 87% of them detected once, and 5% to 6% sits in the top ten. The chain carries TRBV5-1 and TRBJ1-4; 7 positions match TRBD1. The material sequenced was PBMCs, taken around atezolizumab (anti-PD-L1) treatment. The source of this sequence is a woman between 65 and 79 years old with urothelial cancer. In DNA, the CDR3 is TGCGCCAGCAGCTTGGTACAGGGGCGGCACGAAAAACTGTTTTTT. This translates into CASSLVQGRHEKLFF.